The present entry profiles one T cell receptor (beta chain) with its context. This clone was seen more than once but under ten times. Its antigen remains undetermined. Qualities for individual bases were not recorded, and no much larger clone is one base off. The data stem from a study of chemoradiotherapy in HPV16-positive cancers (dated by TCRdb to between 2021 and 2024). As for the study more broadly: Candidate HPV-specific T-cell clones and common TCR motifs were defined through functional T-cell assays on cells from two HPV16-positive patients. The study asked whether T-cell immunity against the HPV oncoproteins E6 and E7 changes during chemoradiotherapy and whether it affects survival. TCR repertoires from some 90 patients with HPV-related cancers were then used to track the candidate HPV-specific TCRs and motifs. Results and caveats for the whole study, not just this receptor: Only a couple of HPV16-positive patients were used to derive the functional definition of HPV-specific T cells, and the survival association was reported for HPV16-positive patients. In HPV16-positive patients, expansion of HPV-responsive T cells during chemoradiotherapy was found to be associated with improved recurrence-free survival. Expansion of candidate HPV-specific clones and E7-related TCR motifs was observed in the tumor microenvironment during treatment, whereas no such expansion was observed for non-HPV-specific T cells.

The library was made by the immunoSEQ multiplex PCR assay. Drawn from immuneACCESS, this table holds only the in-frame rearrangements with V and J called that TCRdb kept. Clones are partly lost; checked studies trace under half to an unresolved V gene and leave the rest unexplained. The sample table contains 13,000 or so clones; only one count was recorded for nearly 70% of them. The ten biggest clones cover 15% to 20% of the sample. Repertoires were sampled repeatedly over the course of chemoradiotherapy so that clonal expansion in the tumor microenvironment could be followed. V has 7 bases trimmed and J has 3 bases trimmed; junction bases matching no gene number 2. CDR1 and CDR2 are read off the germline V gene as SQVTM and ANQGSEA. From cysteine to phenylalanine, the CDR3 is 12 amino acids long. The sequence is cut down to CDR3 DNA, 36 bases in frame from base 1.

Specimen collection occurred from a patient who underwent chemoradiotherapy. The rearrangement combines TRBV29-1 with TRBJ1-2, and TRBD1 matches 10 of the central bases. The receptor was isolated from a human donor with HPV-associated anogenital cancer. The DNA is as follows: TGCAGCGGAGGGACAGGGGACTATGGCTACACCTTC. This yields the protein CSGGTGDYGYTF.